This entry features one T cell receptor (beta chain) sequence. TCRdb's copy holds only in-frame clones and misses some; the assay was immunoSEQ multiplex PCR. This sample has approximately 200,000 clones; about 80% occur once, and the top ten carry approximately 6.9%. The germline gives CDR1 SGHNT, CDR2 YYREEE (reference sequence). V shed 4 bases, J shed 5 bases, and the junction held 11 bases outside the gene matches. CDR3 length: 15 amino acids. This entry comes from a study of blood T cell repertoires in COVID-19. On the study more broadly: T cells, B-cell-depleted T cells, or PBMCs supplied cDNA or gDNA.

This rearrangement joins TRBV5-4 to TRBJ2-7; 8 bases match TRBD2. The clonotype was recovered from a human donor with acute or convalescent COVID-19. The donor label of this sample is uncertain. Material: peripheral blood. CDR3 residues: CASSPPGTSIDEQYF. The CDR3 DNA follows: TGTGCCAGCAGCCCCCCCGGGACTAGTATCGACGAGCAGTACTTC.